This T cell receptor beta chain derives from a study of blood T cell repertoires in COVID-19. Whole-study context: T cells, B-cell-depleted T cells, or PBMCs provided the cDNA or gDNA that served as material.

In the source study's methods: Estimation of nucleated cell counts was performed using reference gene primer amplification. Repertoires were generated with immunoSEQ multiplex PCR, while TCRdb's copy carries only in-frame clones and drops some. The V and J calls and clone size are taken from that table; D and trimming were inferred from the DNA. Of some 200,000 clones listed, roughly 90% are singletons. This CDR3 has 16 amino acids. Germline CDR1 LNHDA, CDR2 SQIVND (reference sequence). Trimming removed 4 bases from V and 0 bases from J, with 15 bases in between. Cohorts were based on clinical histories the participants reported. Before being deemed recovered, Cohort 3 donors had two negative PCRs, clearance, or symptom resolution.

This clonotype originated in a woman in her thirties who had recovered from COVID-19. The specimen sequenced was PBMCs or T cells enriched from blood (not recorded which). The chain is built from TRBV19 and TRBJ1-1; a weak D match, TRBD1 (5 bases). The CDR3 sequence: CASSTVWGEMNTEAFF. Here the CDR3 DNA reads TGTGCCAGTAGTACGGTATGGGGGGAAATGAACACTGAAGCTTTCTTT.